Below, one T cell receptor beta chain is given with its context. Antigen unknown. When ophthalmopathy did not progress within 18 months, Graves' hyperthyroidism was considered stable. Newly diagnosed hyperthyroidism, duration under 2 months, in patients aged 18 to 65. The data stem from a study of T cells in Graves' hyperthyroidism and ophthalmopathy. In the study overall: Specimen type is peripheral blood, collected at initial diagnosis prior to any treatment. Whole-study findings and limits: Ophthalmopathy was separated from stable hyperthyroidism by a 13 V-J model.

The V end lost 8 bases, the J end lost 5 bases, and 15 bases lay between the germline ends. In germline, CDR1 is SQVTM, CDR2 ANQGSEA. The length of the CDR3 is 12 residues. Authors of the study amplified TCR beta CDR3 regions from RNA transcripts. A set of HTBI primers served as the primers for a first-round RT-PCR of the TCR CDR3. Each CDR3 protein gets one entry after TCRdb re-called the multiplex PCR reads with MiXCR. The profile covers some 740,000 distinct CDR3 sequences, with about 14% appearing a single time and 10% taken by the ten largest. The receptor comes from a woman aged 18-30 years with Graves' hyperthyroidism. Sequenced material: blood. The chain couples TRBV29-1 to TRBJ2-5; D unresolved. CDR3 nucleotide sequence: TGCAGCCTAATAAAAGCTTCTGAGACCCAGTACTTC. It yields the protein CSLIKASETQYF.